These 23 T cell receptor beta chains were sequenced from one sample in a study of shared clonotypes between healthy human individuals. Terminally differentiated effector memory CD45RA+ cells were left out of the naive CD8 fraction, which was CD45RO-negative and positively selected for CCR7. Only in-frame clones appear in the TCRdb table, and some are missing; sequencing was by immunoSEQ multiplex PCR. The table has about 2.1 million clones, 93% seen once; the top ten hold approximately 1.7%. The specimen sequenced was naive CD8+ T cells from PBMCs. The receptors come from a man between 18 and 29 years old in good health. Some clones in this sample may be carry-over from other donors' samples.

The genes are TRBV4-1 and TRBJ1-5, with 12 bases aligning to TRBD1. Trimming removed 0 bases from V and 6 bases from J; junction bases left unmatched: 6. The CDR3 sequence is 17 residues long. Germline V lookup: CDR1 MGHRA, CDR2 YSYEKL. The CDR3 DNA reads TGCGCCAGCAGCCAAGATGGGACAGGGGGCGCAGGTCAGCCCCAGCATTTT. It translates to CASSQDGTGGAGQPQHF.

This chain joins TRBV7-9 and TRBJ1-2, with 8 nucleotides matching TRBD1. Germline V gene sequence: CDR1 SEHNR, CDR2 FQNEAQ (reference sequence). J gave up 7 bases and V 5 bases, and 12 bases lay outside the gene matches. There are 15 residues in the CDR3. The CDR3 loop reads CASSRLMGQESGYTF. For the CDR3, the DNA is TGTGCCAGCAGCCGCCTTATGGGACAGGAAAGTGGCTACACCTTC.

V gene TRBV5-6 combines with J gene TRBJ2-3, with D unresolved. The CDR3 runs to 12 residues. Trimming cost V 4 bases and J 8 bases, with 11 bases left between them. Germline V gives CDR1 SGHDT, CDR2 YYEEEE. The CDR3 loop is CASSTSSSTQYF. DNA of the CDR3: TGTGCCAGCAGCACCAGTTCAAGTACGCAGTATTTT.

The rearrangement joins TRBV27 to TRBJ2-2; no reliable D call. The CDR3 extends over 15 amino acids. The V gene's germline CDR1 is MNHEY and CDR2 SMNVEV (reference sequence). V was cut by 4 bases and J by 2 bases, with 11 bases left in between. As DNA, the CDR3 is TGTGCCAGCAGTTCCACTCTCCTAAACACCGGGGAGCTGTTTTTT. Residues: CASSSTLLNTGELFF.

As regards this clone: Other DNA sequences of this sample code for an identical CDR3. The CDR3 DNA sequence: TGTGCCAGCAGTTTATTAGGGGGTAGTGGCTACACCTTC. Amino acid sequence: CASSLLGGSGYTF. The chain couples TRBV27 to TRBJ1-2; possibly TRBD1 for D (6 bases). The V end lost 1 base, the J end lost 7 bases, and 10 bases lay between the germline ends. The CDR3 covers 13 residues. Germline loops: CDR1 MNHEY, CDR2 SMNVEV (reference sequence).

This clone appeared a single time. The chain uses TRBV5-1 and TRBJ2-7; tentatively, D is TRBD1 (6 bases). The germline gives CDR1 SGHRS, CDR2 YFSETQ. CDR3 length: 14 amino acids. V was shortened by 1 base and J by 5 bases, with 13 bases between the two germline ends. The CDR3 sequence: CASSLWTESHEQYF. CDR3 DNA sequence: TGCGCCAGCAGCTTGTGGACAGAAAGCCACGAGCAGTACTTC.

The J gene is TRBJ1-5, the V gene TRBV19, with D perhaps TRBD1 (5 bases). Trimming took 7 bases from V and 7 from J, leaving 14 bases between them. The CDR3 has 13 amino acids. Germline V gene data show CDR1 as LNHDA and CDR2 as SQIVND (reference sequence). Written as DNA, the CDR3 is TGTGCCAGTACCCCCGGGGGATTCCAGCCCCAGCATTTT. This codes for CASTPGGFQPQHF.

The chain employs TRBV27 and TRBJ2-1, with 11 bases aligning to TRBD2. This CDR3 contains 16 residues. Losses at the gene ends were 4 bases for V and 5 bases for J; bases not matched to a gene: 7. Germline CDR1 is MNHEY and CDR2 is SMNVEV (reference sequence). CDR3 nucleotide sequence: TGTGCCAGCAGTTCATTACTAGCGGGAGTTGACAATGAGCAGTTCTTC. Residues: CASSSLLAGVDNEQFF.

The chain carries TRBV9 and TRBJ2-1; the D gene is possibly TRBD1 (5 bases). Germline V gene data show CDR1 as SGDLS and CDR2 as YYNGEE. There are 18 residues in the CDR3. Trimming shortened V by 2 bases and J by 4 bases, and 22 bases separated the two germline ends. As DNA, the CDR3 is TGTGCCAGCAGCGTGTCTGGACACCCGACCGTGGGGTACAATGAGCAGTTCTTC. As protein: CASSVSGHPTVGYNEQFF.

Points on this clone: In the same sample, other DNA sequences code for this CDR3. V is TRBV5-4 and J is TRBJ1-2; a weak D match, TRBD1 (6 bases). V shed 0 bases and J shed 4 bases, with 7 bases lying between them. The germline gives CDR1 SGHNT, CDR2 YYREEE (reference sequence). The CDR3 extends over 13 amino acids. The CDR3 protein is CASSLGGGYGYTF. CDR3 nucleotides: TGTGCCAGCAGCTTGGGAGGGGGCTATGGCTACACCTTC.

This clone was seen a handful of times. Different DNA sequences within this sample yield the same CDR3. The chain links TRBV6-1 to TRBJ2-7; TRBD1 is a possible D gene (6 bases). Germline CDR1 MNHNS, CDR2 SASEGT. The CDR3 is 13 amino acids. Trimming left V 4 bases short and J 4 bases short, with 11 bases between. The DNA for the CDR3 is TGTGCCAGCAGTGCGGGACAAAATTACGAGCAGTACTTC. The encoded protein is CASSAGQNYEQYF.

Points on this clone: Other DNA sequences in the sample encode the same CDR3. This rearrangement joins TRBV13 to TRBJ2-7; D is possibly TRBD2 (5 bases). The V gene's germline CDR1 is PRHDT and CDR2 FYEKMQ (reference sequence). The CDR3 consists of 14 residues. V was clipped by 1 base and J by 0 bases, with 7 bases between them. Here the CDR3 DNA reads TGTGCCAGCAGCTTAGCGGGGAACTCCTACGAGCAGTACTTC. Protein sequence: CASSLAGNSYEQYF.

This clone was counted between two and nine times. V gene TRBV10-3 combines with J gene TRBJ1-1, with 7 bases lining up with TRBD1. Unmatched junction bases numbered 7, after V lost 2 bases and J lost 1 base. The CDR3 covers 16 residues. Germline loops: CDR1 ENHRY, CDR2 SYGVKD. CDR3 region: CAISEPGDSRNTEAFF. The CDR3 coding sequence is TGTGCCATCAGTGAGCCAGGGGACAGCCGGAACACTGAAGCTTTCTTT.

This clone was recorded once. The chain joins TRBV6-6 to TRBJ2-1; 12 bases align to TRBD2. Germline loops: CDR1 MNHNY, CDR2 SVGAGI (reference sequence). The CDR3 loop spans 15 amino acids. The V segment lost 0 bases and the J segment 9 bases; nucleotides outside the gene matches: 3. The CDR3 region is CASSYSRTSGIEQFF. The CDR3 coding sequence is TGTGCCAGCAGTTACTCGAGGACTAGCGGGATTGAGCAGTTCTTC.

V is TRBV7-6 and J is TRBJ2-1; D might be TRBD2 (5 bases). CDR1 is SGHVS, CDR2 FNYEAQ, per germline. The V end lost 2 bases, the J end lost 4 bases, and 15 bases lay between the germline ends. CDR3 length equals 16 residues. The CDR3 DNA reads TGTGCCAGCAGCTTAATTAATGGCGGGCGGTACAATGAGCAGTTCTTC. Translation: CASSLINGGRYNEQFF.

To note about this clone: Mismatch with germline at one junction end may stem from a read error. The genes are TRBV28 and TRBJ1-2, with 9 positions matching TRBD1. Germline CDR1 reads MDHEN; CDR2 reads SYDVKM. CDR3 length: 17 amino acids. CDR3 in DNA: TGTGCCAGCAGCTTATCCCGGCCGGGACAGGGCGACTATGGCTACACCTTC. Residues: CASSLSRPGQGDYGYTF.

The chain combines TRBV29-1 with TRBJ1-2; 12 nucleotides match TRBD1. Germline CDR1 is SQVTM and CDR2 is ANQGSEA. The V gene end was trimmed by 2 bases and the J gene end by 4 bases; junction bases not matched to a gene: 8. The length of the CDR3 is 16 residues. CDR3 nucleotides: TGCAGCGTTGAAATGGGACAGGGGGCTGAGGGCTATGGCTACACCTTC. It yields the protein CSVEMGQGAEGYGYTF. Full variable domain (rest looked up from reference TRBV29-1 and TRBJ1-2): SAVISQKPSRDICQRGTSLTIQCQVDSQVTMMFWYRQQPGQSLTLIATANQGSEATYESGFVIDKFPISRPNLTFSTLTVSNMSPEDSSIYLCSVEMGQGAEGYGYTFGSGTRLTVV.

V gene TRBV29-1 combines with J gene TRBJ2-1; 10 nucleotides agree with TRBD2. Germline V gene data show CDR1 as SQVTM and CDR2 as ANQGSEA. This CDR3 is 16 amino acids long. The junction had 9 bases not matched to a gene; V was cut back by 7 bases and J by 0 bases. The CDR3 DNA follows: TGCAGCGCCCCTAGGGCTAGCGGGAGCTCCTACAATGAGCAGTTCTTC. The encoded protein is CSAPRASGSSYNEQFF.

V is TRBV7-7 and J is TRBJ2-5; 9 nucleotides align to TRBD2. Germline lookup yields CDR1 SSHAT and CDR2 FNYEAQ (reference sequence). V lost 5 bases, J lost 3 bases, and 10 bases stayed unmatched. The CDR3 spans 16 residues. The CDR3 nucleotides read TGTGCCAGCAGCCGTATCGGGGGCGGGAGGGAAGAGACCCAGTACTTC. Protein product: CASSRIGGGREETQYF.

This chain links TRBV6-1 with TRBJ1-5; TRBD1 might be the D (5 bases). V was clipped by 2 bases and J by 4 bases, with 12 bases between them. This CDR3 region has 15 residues. Germline values: CDR1 MNHNS, CDR2 SASEGT. CDR3 DNA sequence: TGTGCCAGCAGTGAAATTCGGGGCAGAAATCAGCCCCAGCATTTT. Translation gives CASSEIRGRNQPQHF.

The J gene is TRBJ1-5, the V gene TRBV7-9; TRBD1 might be the D (5 bases). The germline V and J ends were trimmed by 5 bases and 10 bases, with 15 bases remaining between them. The CDR3 length is 13 residues. The V gene's germline CDR1 is SEHNR and CDR2 FQNEAQ (reference sequence). The chain's CDR3 is CASSGTTGVPQHF. The CDR3 region has the DNA TGTGCCAGCAGCGGAACCACGGGGGTACCCCAGCATTTT.

This rearrangement joins TRBV9 to TRBJ2-2, with a tentative D call TRBD1 (6 bases). The CDR3 has 16 residues. V was clipped by 0 bases and J by 3 bases, with 12 bases between them. From germline, CDR1 is SGDLS and CDR2 YYNGEE. The CDR3 spells CASSVVWGPDTGELFF. In nucleotides, the CDR3 is TGTGCCAGCAGCGTAGTCTGGGGGCCGGACACCGGGGAGCTGTTTTTT.

A remark on this clone: Other nucleotide sequences from this sample produce the same CDR3. V and J are TRBV29-1 and TRBJ2-7; tentatively, D is TRBD2 (6 bases). This CDR3 region has 13 residues. Trimming took off 1 base at V and 2 bases at J, with 9 bases between the two ends. Looked up from germline, CDR1 is SQVTM and CDR2 is ANQGSEA. This CDR3 reads CSVEGGIPYEQYF. CDR3 in DNA: TGCAGCGTTGAAGGCGGGATCCCCTACGAGCAGTACTTC.